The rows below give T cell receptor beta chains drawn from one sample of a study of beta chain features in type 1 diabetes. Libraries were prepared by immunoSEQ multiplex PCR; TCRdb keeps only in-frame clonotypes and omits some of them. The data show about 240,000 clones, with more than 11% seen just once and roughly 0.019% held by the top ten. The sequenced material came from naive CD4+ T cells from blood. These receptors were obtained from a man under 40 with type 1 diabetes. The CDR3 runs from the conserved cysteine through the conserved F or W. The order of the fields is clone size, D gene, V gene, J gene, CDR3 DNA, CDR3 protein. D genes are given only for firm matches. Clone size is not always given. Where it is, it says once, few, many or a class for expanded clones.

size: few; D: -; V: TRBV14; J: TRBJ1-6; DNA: TGTGCCAGCAGCCAAGTGGGGAGCTCCTATAATTCACCCCTCCACTTT; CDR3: CASSQVGSSYNSPLHF
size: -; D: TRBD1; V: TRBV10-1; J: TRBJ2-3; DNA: TGCGCCAGCAGTGAGGGGGGACAGGGAGATACGCAGTATTTT; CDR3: CASSEGGQGDTQYF
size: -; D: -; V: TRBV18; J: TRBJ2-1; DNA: TGTGCCAGCTCACCCGCAGAGAGGGATGAGCAGTTCTTC; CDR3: CASSPAERDEQFF
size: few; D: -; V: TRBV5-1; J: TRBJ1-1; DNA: TGCGCCAGCAGCTTGGACAGGGATGAAGCTTTCTTT; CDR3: CASSLDRDEAFF
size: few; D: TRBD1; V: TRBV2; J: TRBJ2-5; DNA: TGTGCCAGCAACTACAGGGGCCTTCAAGAGACCCAGTACTTC; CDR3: CASNYRGLQETQYF
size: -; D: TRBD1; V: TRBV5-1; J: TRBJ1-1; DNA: TGCGCCAGCAGCTCGGGACAGGGCGCTCCCACTGAAGCTTTCTTT; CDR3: CASSSGQGAPTEAFF
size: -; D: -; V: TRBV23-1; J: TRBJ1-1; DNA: TGCGCCAGCAGTCACAGGCCGTGGACTGAAGCTTTCTTT; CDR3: CASSHRPWTEAFF
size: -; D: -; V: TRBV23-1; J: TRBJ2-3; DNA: TGCGCCAGCGCTCGTAGGGGGGGAGGCACAGATACGCAGTATTTT; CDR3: CASARRGGGTDTQYF
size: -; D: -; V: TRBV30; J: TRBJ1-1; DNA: TGTGCCTGGAGTATGACACCATTGAACACTGAAGCTTTCTTT; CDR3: CAWSMTPLNTEAFF
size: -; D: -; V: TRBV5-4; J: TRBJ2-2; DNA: TGTGCCAGCAGCTTGGGTCCAGGGGAAGACACCGGGGAGCTGTTTTTT; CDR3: CASSLGPGEDTGELFF
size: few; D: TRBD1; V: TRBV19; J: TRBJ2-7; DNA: TGTGCCAGTAATAGTTGGGACAGGGGCTACGAGCAGTACTTC; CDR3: CASNSWDRGYEQYF
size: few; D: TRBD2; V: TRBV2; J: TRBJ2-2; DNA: TGTGCCAGCAAACTTGGGACTAGGGACACCGGGGAGCTGTTTTTT; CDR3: CASKLGTRDTGELFF
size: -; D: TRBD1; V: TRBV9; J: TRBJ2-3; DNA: TGTGCCAGCAGCGATCGACAGGGGGTATACACAGATACGCAGTATTTT; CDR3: CASSDRQGVYTDTQYF
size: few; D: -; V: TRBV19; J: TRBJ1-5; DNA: TGTGCCAGTAGTATAGCCGCCTCACGGAGCAATCAGCCCCAGCATTTT; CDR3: CASSIAASRSNQPQHF
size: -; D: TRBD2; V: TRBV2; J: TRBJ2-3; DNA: TGTGCCAGCAGATATTTAGCGGGGGGAATGGATACGCAGTATTTT; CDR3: CASRYLAGGMDTQYF
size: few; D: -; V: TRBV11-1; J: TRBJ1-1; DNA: TGTGCCAGCAGCTTAGGTCGGGGTAGGCCTGAAGCTTTCTTT; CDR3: CASSLGRGRPEAFF
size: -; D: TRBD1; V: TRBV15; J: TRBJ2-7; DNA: TGTGCCACCAGCAGAGATCAGGGGACAGCCCTCTACGAGCAGTACTTC; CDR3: CATSRDQGTALYEQYF
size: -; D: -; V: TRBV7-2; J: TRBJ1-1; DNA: TGTGCCAGCAGCCTTCAGGAGGGCAACACTGAAGCTTTCTTT; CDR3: CASSLQEGNTEAFF
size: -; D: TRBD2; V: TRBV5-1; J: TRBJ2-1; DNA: TGCGCCAGCAGCTTGGGAGCGGGAGCGTACAATGAGCAGTTCTTC; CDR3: CASSLGAGAYNEQFF
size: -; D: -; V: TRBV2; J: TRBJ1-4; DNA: TGTGCCAGCAGTGAAGGGAGGACCTCTAATGAAAAACTGTTTTTT; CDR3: CASSEGRTSNEKLFF
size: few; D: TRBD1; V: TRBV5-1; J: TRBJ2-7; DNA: TGCGCCAGCAGCGCTACGACAGGGCCATTTTACGAGCAGTACTTC; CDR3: CASSATTGPFYEQYF
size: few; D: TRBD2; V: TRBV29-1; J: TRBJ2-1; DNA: TGCAGCACTTGGACTAGCGGGAGGGGTAGTACTGAGCAGTTCTTC; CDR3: CSTWTSGRGSTEQFF
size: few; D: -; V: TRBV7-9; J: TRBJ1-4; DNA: TGTGCCAGCAGTGGCTGGGCAGGGGAGAATGAAAAACTGTTTTTT; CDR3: CASSGWAGENEKLFF
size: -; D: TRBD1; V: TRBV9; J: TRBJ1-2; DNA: TGTGCCAGCAGCGTCGAACAGGGGGGATTATCTGGCTACACCTTC; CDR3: CASSVEQGGLSGYTF
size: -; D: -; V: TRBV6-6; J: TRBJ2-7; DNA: TGTGCCAGCAGATCAGGACAGACTCTGGGGTCCTACGAGCAGTACTTC; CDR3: CASRSGQTLGSYEQYF
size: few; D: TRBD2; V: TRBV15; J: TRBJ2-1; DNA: TGTGCCACCAGCAGAGCTAGCGGGAGAGGGGTCAATGAGCAGTTCTTC; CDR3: CATSRASGRGVNEQFF
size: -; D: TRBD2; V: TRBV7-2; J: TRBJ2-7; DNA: TGTGCCAGCAGCTTACGGGCGGGAGAGGACTACGAGCAGTACTTC; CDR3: CASSLRAGEDYEQYF
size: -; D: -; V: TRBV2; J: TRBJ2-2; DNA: TGTGCCAGCAGTGTCGCCGACATACCTACCGGGGAGCTGTTTTTT; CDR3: CASSVADIPTGELFF
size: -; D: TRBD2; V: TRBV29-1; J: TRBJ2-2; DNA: TGCAGCGTTGAAGATCGGGCTAGCGGGGTTCTGAGCACCGGGGAGCTGTTTTTT; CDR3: CSVEDRASGVLSTGELFF
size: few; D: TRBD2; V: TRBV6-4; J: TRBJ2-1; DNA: TGTGCCAGCAGCCCGACTAGCGGGACCTACAATGAGCAGTTCTTC; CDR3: CASSPTSGTYNEQFF
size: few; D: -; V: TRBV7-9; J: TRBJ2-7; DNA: TGTGCCAGCAGCTTCCTAGATACACCCTACGAGCAGTACTTC; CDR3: CASSFLDTPYEQYF
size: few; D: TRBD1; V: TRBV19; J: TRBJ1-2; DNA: TGTGCCAGTAGTCCGACAGGGTCCGCCTATGGCTACACCTTC; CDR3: CASSPTGSAYGYTF
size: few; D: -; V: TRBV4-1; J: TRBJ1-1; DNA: TGCGCCAGCAGCCAAGAGGGCGGGGGAGCTTTCTTT; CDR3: CASSQEGGGAFF
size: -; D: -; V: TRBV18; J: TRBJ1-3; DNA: TGTGCCAGCTCGGAGGACTCTGGAAACACCATATATTTT; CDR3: CASSEDSGNTIYF
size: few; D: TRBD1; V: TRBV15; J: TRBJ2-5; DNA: TGTGCCACCAGCAGCCCTAAGGGGACAGGGCCCCAAGAGACCCAGTACTTC; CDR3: CATSSPKGTGPQETQYF
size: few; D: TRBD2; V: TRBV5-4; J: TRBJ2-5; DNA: TGTGCCAGCAGCCCGAGCGGGGGGGCCCAAGAGACCCAGTACTTC; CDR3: CASSPSGGAQETQYF
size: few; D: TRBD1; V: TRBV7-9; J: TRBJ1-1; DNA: TGTGCCAGCAGCTTGGGGACAGGGGCGGTGAACACTGAAGCTTTCTTT; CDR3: CASSLGTGAVNTEAFF
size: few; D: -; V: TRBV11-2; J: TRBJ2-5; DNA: TGTGCCAGCAGGCGACTTGAGACCCAGTACTTC; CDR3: CASRRLETQYF
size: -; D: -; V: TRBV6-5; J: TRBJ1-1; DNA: TGTGCCAGCAAACCCAACGGGTTCACTGAAGCTTTCTTT; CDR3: CASKPNGFTEAFF
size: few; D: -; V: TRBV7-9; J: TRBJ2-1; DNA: TGTGCCAGCAGCTTAGAGAGTGACAGCGAGCAGTTCTTC; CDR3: CASSLESDSEQFF
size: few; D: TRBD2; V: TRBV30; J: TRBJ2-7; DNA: TGTGCCTGGGGTGCTAGCGGGAGGAGCCACGAGCAGTACTTC; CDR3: CAWGASGRSHEQYF
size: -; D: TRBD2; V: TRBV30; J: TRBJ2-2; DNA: TGTGCCTGGAGTCTCCCAGGACTAGCCTCCACCGGGGAGCTGTTTTTT; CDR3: CAWSLPGLASTGELFF
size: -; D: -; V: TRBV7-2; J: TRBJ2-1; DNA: TGTGCCAGCAGCTTAGATCCGGCCGGGTTTCTTTACAATGAGCAGTTCTTC; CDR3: CASSLDPAGFLYNEQFF
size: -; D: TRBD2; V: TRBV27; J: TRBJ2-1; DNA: TGTGCCAGCAGGGGGACTAGATACAATGAGCAGTTCTTC; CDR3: CASRGTRYNEQFF
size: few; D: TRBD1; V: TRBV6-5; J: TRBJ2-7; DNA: TGTGCCAGCAGGGATGGGACAGCCTACGAGCAGTACTTC; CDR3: CASRDGTAYEQYF
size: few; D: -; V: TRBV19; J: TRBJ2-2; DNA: TGTGCCTCAACCCAGGGATCGAACACCGGGGAGCTGTTTTTT; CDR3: CASTQGSNTGELFF
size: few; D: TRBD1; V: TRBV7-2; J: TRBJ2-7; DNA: TGTGCCAGCAGCCCTGACAGGGGGTCCTACGAGCAGTACTTC; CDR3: CASSPDRGSYEQYF
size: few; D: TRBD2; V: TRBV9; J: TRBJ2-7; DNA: TGTGCCAGCAGCGTAGCAACAGGACTAGCGGGGGACCTTTTCTACGAGCAGTACTTC; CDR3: CASSVATGLAGDLFYEQYF
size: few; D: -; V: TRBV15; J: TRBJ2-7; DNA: TGTGCCACCAGCAGAGACCGGGGTCCGAGCTCCTACGAGCAGTACTTC; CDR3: CATSRDRGPSSYEQYF